This passage covers 31 T cell receptor beta chains from one sample sequenced in a study of blood T cell repertoires in COVID-19. TCRdb's table, derived via immunoSEQ multiplex PCR, lists solely in-frame clones and lacks some. Here the sample spans around 220,000 clones, about 84% being singletons. Material for sequencing was PBMCs or T cells enriched from blood (not recorded which). The receptor source for this set is a woman aged 35 to 49 with acute COVID-19.

The chain links TRBV5-1 to TRBJ1-1; 10 nucleotides match TRBD1. Per the germline V gene, CDR1 is SGHRS and CDR2 is YFSETQ. V trimming: 6 bases; J trimming: 5 bases; junction bases outside the gene matches: 7. This CDR3 region has 14 residues. CDR3 region: CASTKGQGSTEAFF. For the CDR3, the DNA is TGCGCCAGCACCAAGGGACAGGGGAGTACTGAAGCTTTCTTT.

The chain recombines TRBV6-5 with TRBJ2-7; 7 bases line up with TRBD1. CDR3 length: 15 residues. CDR1 is MNHEY and CDR2 is SVGAGI in the germline V gene. The ends lost 0 bases at V and 3 bases at J; junction bases unmatched: 5. The CDR3, as DNA: TGTGCCAGCAGTTACTCGGGGACAGAGAACTACGAGCAGTACTTC. The encoded protein is CASSYSGTENYEQYF.

This sequence joins TRBV5-1 and TRBJ2-4, with 8 bases matching TRBD1. CDR1 and CDR2 (germline): SGHRS, YFSETQ. The CDR3 is 16 amino acids. Germline trimming cut 4 bases from V and 0 bases from J; bases unmatched to any gene: 6. CDR3 protein: CASSRGQERAKNIQYF. In DNA, the CDR3 is TGCGCCAGCAGCAGGGGACAGGAAAGAGCCAAAAACATTCAGTACTTC.

In regard to this clone: Sequence at one end of the junction differs from germline and may be a read error. J is TRBJ2-1 and V is TRBV27; 8 bases match TRBD2. Per the germline V gene, CDR1 is MNHEY and CDR2 is SMNVEV (reference sequence). There are 15 residues in the CDR3. CDR3 loop: CASHGIAGSFNEQFF. The CDR3 DNA is TGTGCCAGCCACGGGATAGCGGGATCCTTCAATGAGCAGTTCTTC.

The chain employs TRBV4-3 and TRBJ2-3, with 7 positions matching TRBD2. Per germline, CDR1 LGHNA and CDR2 YSLEER. Trimming took 0 bases from V and 3 from J; bases not matched to a gene: 12. The CDR3 covers 18 residues. CDR3 amino acids: CASSQDRGRALRTDTQYF. DNA for the CDR3: TGCGCCAGCAGCCAAGATCGGGGGAGGGCCTTACGTACAGATACGCAGTATTTT.

This chain joins TRBV5-1 and TRBJ1-1; no clear D. The CDR3 covers 14 residues. V was pared by 0 bases and J by 1 base, with 7 bases between. CDR1 and CDR2 (germline): SGHRS, YFSETQ. CDR3 bases: TGCGCCAGCAGCTTGGGCGGTGGGAACACTGAAGCTTTCTTT. Translated: CASSLGGGNTEAFF.

The chain couples TRBV2 to TRBJ1-2; 7 bases match TRBD1. Germline assignment: CDR1 SNHLY and CDR2 FYNNEI. V was clipped by 2 bases and J by 4 bases; unmatched bases: 7. The length of the CDR3 is 15 residues. The CDR3 is CASSERTGDLYGYTF. DNA of the CDR3: TGTGCCAGCAGTGAAAGAACAGGGGATCTCTATGGCTACACCTTC.

V and J are TRBV25-1 and TRBJ2-3; 10 positions agree with TRBD1. The CDR3 contains 16 residues. With 0 bases clipped from V and 6 bases from J, the junction kept 6 bases outside the gene matches. The germline V gene encodes CDR1 MGHDK and CDR2 SYGVNS. CDR3 residues: CASSEYRQGAGDTQYF. The CDR3 DNA reads as TGTGCCAGCAGTGAATATAGACAGGGGGCAGGGGATACGCAGTATTTT. Full variable domain (missing parts from reference TRBV25-1 and TRBJ2-3): EADIYQTPRYLVIGTGKKITLECSQTMGHDKMYWYQQDPGMELHLIHYSYGVNSTEKGDLSSESTVSRIRTEHFPLTLESARPSHTSQYLCASSEYRQGAGDTQYFGPGTRLTVL.

The rearrangement joins TRBV30 to TRBJ1-1; 7 nucleotides align to TRBD1. This CDR3 is 15 amino acids long. V shed 0 bases and J 2 bases; nucleotides not matched to a gene: 6. The germline gives CDR1 GTSNPN, CDR2 SVGIG (reference sequence). The CDR3 sequence is CAWSVRPGGNTEAFF. CDR3 nucleotides: TGTGCCTGGAGTGTACGGCCAGGGGGAAACACTGAAGCTTTCTTT.

Only a few counts were recorded for this clone. The chain carries TRBV3-1 (or the pseudogene TRBV3-2) and TRBJ1-6; TRBD1 agrees at 7 bases. The V gene end was trimmed by 3 bases and the J gene end by 7 bases; junction bases not matched to a gene: 6. Germline values: CDR1 LGHDT, CDR2 YNNKEL (reference sequence). This CDR3 has 15 amino acids. CDR3 sequence: CASSHPTGFNSPLHF. As DNA, the CDR3 is TGTGCCAGCAGCCACCCGACAGGGTTCAATTCACCCCTCCACTTT.

V is TRBV9 and J is TRBJ2-3; 8 bases fit TRBD2. The CDR3 covers 17 residues. V was pared by 4 bases and J by 0 bases, with 10 bases of the junction left unmatched. The germline V gene has CDR1 SGDLS and CDR2 YYNGEE. The CDR3 DNA is TGTGCCAGCAGCCAACTCGGACTAGCTGCTAGCACAGATACGCAGTATTTT. It yields the protein CASSQLGLAASTDTQYF.

This clone occurred once. The chain carries TRBV11-2 and TRBJ2-3; TRBD1 might be the D (6 bases). This CDR3 is 13 amino acids long. Trimming removed 5 bases from V and 5 bases from J, with 11 bases in between. CDR1 and CDR2 from the germline V gene are SGHAT and FQNNGV. The CDR3: CASSLAGEDTQYF. The CDR3 nucleotides read TGTGCCAGCAGCCTGGCAGGGGAAGATACGCAGTATTTT.

The chain recombines TRBV7-2 with TRBJ2-2; D unresolved. The length of the CDR3 is 14 residues. Germline V gives CDR1 SGHTA, CDR2 FQGNSA. Trimming stripped 0 bases from V and 4 bases from J, with 6 bases between. CDR3 DNA sequence: TGTGCCAGCAGCTTAGCTGACACCACCGGGGAGCTGTTTTTT. Translating gives CASSLADTTGELFF.

The V call is TRBV19, the J call TRBJ2-1, with D maybe TRBD2 (6 bases). CDR3 length equals 17 residues. Germline V gene data show CDR1 as LNHDA and CDR2 as SQIVND (reference sequence). Trimming removed 5 bases from V and 4 bases from J, with 21 bases in between. The CDR3 bases are TGTGCCAGTAGTCGCGTTGGGCGGGATAGGGGATACAATGAGCAGTTCTTC. It yields the protein CASSRVGRDRGYNEQFF.

The V and J genes are TRBV2 and TRBJ1-1; D might be TRBD1 (5 bases). V was cut by 7 bases and J by 3 bases, with 18 bases left in between. This CDR3 spans 15 amino acids. Per germline, CDR1 SNHLY and CDR2 FYNNEI. CDR3 residues: CASIVRVVWDTEAFF. In DNA form, the CDR3 reads TGTGCCAGCATTGTCAGGGTAGTATGGGACACTGAAGCTTTCTTT. Full variable domain (outside the CDR3, taken from reference TRBV2 and TRBJ1-1): EPEVTQTPSHQVTQMGQEVILRCVPISNHLYFYWYRQILGQKVEFLVSFYNNEISEKSEIFDDQFSVERPDGSNFTLKIRSTKLEDSAMYFCASIVRVVWDTEAFFGQGTRLTVV.

V gene TRBV7-2 combines with J gene TRBJ1-1; 7 nucleotides line up with TRBD1. Germline assignment: CDR1 SGHTA and CDR2 FQGNSA. The CDR3 extends over 15 amino acids. After removal of 5 bases from V and 5 bases from J, the junction contained 11 bases not matched to a gene. The CDR3: CASSRSTGQSTEAFF. The CDR3 DNA follows: TGTGCCAGCAGCCGCTCGACAGGGCAGTCAACTGAAGCTTTCTTT.

Note on this clone: Mismatch with germline at one junction end may stem from a read error. The chain has TRBV7-7 and TRBJ2-7, with 8 bases aligning to TRBD1. This CDR3 has 15 amino acids. Germline V gene sequence: CDR1 SSHAT, CDR2 FNYEAQ (reference sequence). The CDR3 bases are TGTGCTAGCAGCTACCAAGAGGGACAGGCCTACGAGCAGTACTTC. Its translation is CASSYQEGQAYEQYF. The full variable domain, its missing parts supplied by reference TRBV7-7 and TRBJ2-7, is GAGVSQSPRYKVTKRGQDVTLRCDPISSHATLYWYQQALGQGPEFLTYFNYEAQPDKSGLPSDRFSAERPEGSISTLTIQRTEQRDSAMYRCASSYQEGQAYEQYFGPGTRLTVT.

This clone appeared once. The J gene is TRBJ1-5, the V gene TRBV28; 12 bases agree with TRBD1. CDR1 is MDHEN and CDR2 is SYDVKM in the germline V gene. V shed 4 bases and J 2 bases; nucleotides not matched to a gene: 12. This CDR3 is built from 19 residues. CDR3 DNA: TGTGCCAGCAGTTCGCCCCCGGGACAGGGGGCAGTGGGCAATCAGCCCCAGCATTTT. Translation: CASSSPPGQGAVGNQPQHF. Filled out from reference TRBV28 and TRBJ1-5, the complete variable domain reads DVKVTQSSRYLVKRTGEKVFLECVQDMDHENMFWYRQDPGLGLRLIYFSYDVKMKEKGDIPEGYSVSREKKERFSLILESASTNQTSMYLCASSSPPGQGAVGNQPQHFGDGTRLSIL.

The chain has TRBV29-1 and TRBJ2-3, with 8 nucleotides matching TRBD1. This CDR3 has 13 residues. J gave up 0 bases and V 4 bases, and 0 bases lay outside the gene matches. Germline loops: CDR1 SQVTM, CDR2 ANQGSEA. The CDR3 DNA reads as TGCAGCGTTGGACAGGGGAGCACAGATACGCAGTATTTT. Translating gives CSVGQGSTDTQYF.

The chain employs TRBV10-2 and TRBJ1-5; possible D gene TRBD1, 5 bases. With 2 bases removed from V and 5 bases from J, the gap between germline ends came to 10 bases. This CDR3 is built from 14 residues. CDR1 and CDR2 from the germline V gene are WSHSY and SAAADI. The CDR3 protein is CASSEGGVDQPQHF. For the CDR3, the DNA is TGCGCCAGCAGTGAGGGGGGGGTAGATCAGCCCCAGCATTTT.

This clone has a single count. The chain employs TRBV7-8 and TRBJ1-2, with 8 nucleotides matching TRBD1. CDR3 size: 12 residues. After removal of 5 bases from V and 6 bases from J, the junction contained 2 bases not matched to a gene. Germline CDR1 is SGHVS and CDR2 is FQNEAQ. CDR3 sequence (DNA): TGTGCCAGCAGCCTGACAGGGGATGGCTACACCTTC. It yields the protein CASSLTGDGYTF.

The gene calls are TRBV10-3 and TRBJ2-2, with TRBD1 matching over 7 bases. The CDR3 covers 14 residues. From germline, CDR1 is ENHRY and CDR2 SYGVKD. The ends lost 10 bases at V and 3 bases at J; junction bases unmatched: 8. This CDR3 is CATGTALDTGELFF. CDR3 nucleotides: TGTGCCACCGGGACAGCTCTAGACACCGGGGAGCTGTTTTTT.

The chain employs TRBV19 and TRBJ2-7; unclear D gene. The CDR3 totals 12 residues. CDR1 and CDR2 (germline): LNHDA, SQIVND (reference sequence). Between the trimmed V and J ends, which lost 6 bases and 1 base, there was a span of 7 bases. For the CDR3, the DNA is TGTGCCAGTAGCCTAAATTCCTACGAGCAGTACTTC. This translates into CASSLNSYEQYF.

The chain combines TRBV27 with TRBJ1-4, with 9 bases lining up with TRBD1. Looked up from germline, CDR1 is MNHEY and CDR2 is SMNVEV (reference sequence). With 3 bases clipped from V and 0 bases from J, the junction kept 14 bases outside the gene matches. The CDR3 has 20 amino acids. The CDR3 reads CASSLGPGTGPRATNEKLFF. The CDR3, as DNA: TGTGCCAGCAGTTTGGGTCCCGGGACAGGGCCCAGGGCAACTAATGAAAAACTGTTTTTT. Combining the CDR3 with reference TRBV27 and TRBJ1-4 gives the whole variable domain EAQVTQNPRYLITVTGKKLTVTCSQNMNHEYMSWYRQDPGLGLRQIYYSMNVEVTDKGDVPEGYKVSRKEKRNFPLILESPSPNQTSLYFCASSLGPGTGPRATNEKLFFGSGTQLSVL.

The chain couples TRBV5-4 to TRBJ2-5; D might be TRBD1 (5 bases). There are 13 residues in the CDR3. The ends were cut back, 4 bases at V and 1 base at J, with 8 bases in the middle. Per germline, CDR1 SGHNT and CDR2 YYREEE (reference sequence). The CDR3 here is CASSDDSQETQYF. The DNA for the CDR3 is TGTGCCAGCAGCGACGACAGCCAAGAGACCCAGTACTTC. The full variable domain, in which reference TRBV5-4 and TRBJ2-5 provide the parts outside the CDR3, is ETGVTQSPTHLIKTRGQQVTLRCSSQSGHNTVSWYQQALGQGPQFIFQYYREEENGRGNFPPRFSGLQFPNYSSELNVNALELDDSALYLCASSDDSQETQYFGPGTRLLVL.

This clone was found once. At one boundary the junction diverges from the germline segment, which might be a read error. The chain employs TRBV28 and TRBJ1-2, with 11 bases matching TRBD1. The CDR3 length is 13 residues. CDR1 MDHEN and CDR2 SYDVKM come from the germline V gene. CDR3 nucleotides: TGTGCCAGCAGGACCGGGACAGGGGGTGGCTACTCCTTC. It translates to CASRTGTGGGYSF.

The rearrangement joins TRBV11-1 to TRBJ1-1; 7 bases fit TRBD1. The ends lost 5 bases at V and 5 bases at J; junction bases unmatched: 8. Germline V gene sequence: CDR1 SGHAT, CDR2 FQDESV (reference sequence). The CDR3 length is 14 residues. The CDR3 region is CASSPDRWGTEAFF. CDR3 sequence (DNA): TGTGCCAGCAGCCCGGACAGGTGGGGGACTGAAGCTTTCTTT. Together with reference TRBV11-1 and TRBJ1-1, the CDR3 gives the full variable domain: EAEVAQSPRYKITEKSQAVAFWCDPISGHATLYWYRQILGQGPELLVQFQDESVVDDSQLPKDRFSAERLKGVDSTLKIQPAELGDSAMYLCASSPDRWGTEAFFGQGTRLTVV.

This rearrangement joins TRBV7-2 to TRBJ2-5; D remains ambiguous. This CDR3 has 12 residues. V was clipped by 2 bases and J by 3 bases, with 4 bases between them. Germline loops: CDR1 SGHTA, CDR2 FQGNSA. CDR3 coding DNA: TGTGCCAGCAGCTTATCAGAAGAGACCCAGTACTTC. Residues: CASSLSEETQYF.

The CDR3 nucleotides read TGTGCCACAAGAAAAGCCGGGACAGGGTGGAACACTGAAGCTTTCTTT. It is translated as CATRKAGTGWNTEAFF. The gene calls are TRBV24-1 and TRBJ1-1, with 9 bases matching TRBD1. Looked up from germline, CDR1 is KGHDR and CDR2 is SFDVKD. With V trimmed by 10 bases and J by 1 base, 12 bases remained unmatched. The CDR3 has 16 residues.

The rearrangement joins TRBV6-5 to TRBJ1-1, with 7 bases aligning to TRBD1. CDR1 and CDR2 from the germline V gene are MNHEY and SVGAGI. This CDR3 comprises 14 residues. The ends lost 4 bases at V and 5 bases at J; junction bases unmatched: 7. In DNA, the CDR3 is TGTGCCAGCAGTTTACGACAGGGAGGTACTGAAGCTTTCTTT. Residues: CASSLRQGGTEAFF.

On this clone: This CDR3 is also generated by other DNA sequences in the sample. The gene calls are TRBV5-1 and TRBJ1-5; TRBD1 matches 8 bases. There are 14 residues in the CDR3. V trimming: 4 bases; J trimming: 5 bases; junction bases outside the gene matches: 5. Germline V gives CDR1 SGHRS, CDR2 YFSETQ. This CDR3 reads CASSVGQGDQPQHF. The DNA of the CDR3 is TGCGCCAGCAGCGTAGGACAGGGAGATCAGCCCCAGCATTTT.